This T cell receptor beta chain was sequenced in a study of T cell responses to AZD1222 COVID-19 vaccine. The study, taken as a whole, reports: Among AZD1222 vaccinees, only 5 to 7 were seropositive at baseline. The study sampled repertoires only after the peak T cell response. Receipt of two AZD1222 doses was followed by a rise in Spike-specific TCR breadth and depth. Clonal diversity was possibly underestimated; the donors were predominantly white British and more often female.

The V gene's germline CDR1 is SGHRS and CDR2 YFSETQ. The length of the CDR3 is 14 residues. V dropped 4 bases and J dropped 10; count of bases not matched to a gene: 5. The data were produced by immunoSEQ multiplex PCR, yet TCRdb's version contains in-frame clones alone and is incomplete. The table includes 150,000 to 200,000 clones, about nine tenths detected once. This clone was counted a few times. What it recognizes is unknown. This sample includes further DNA sequences coding for the same CDR3. The chain employs TRBV5-1 and TRBJ1-6; 10 positions agree with TRBD1. The sample was peripheral blood, taken 28 days after the second AZD1222 dose. This sequence originates from an adult who received the AZD1222 COVID-19 vaccine. The chain's CDR3 is CASSPGQGRSPLHF. CDR3 bases: TGCGCCAGCAGCCCGGGACAGGGGCGGTCACCCCTCCACTTT.